Shown below are 10 T cell receptor beta chains from a single sample sequenced in a study of cytomegalovirus exposure and HLA in healthy donors. It was with 60 Vbeta and 13 Jbeta primers that the PCR ran. TCRdb's copy holds only in-frame clones and misses some; the assay was immunoSEQ multiplex PCR. The table lists around 140,000 clones, less than 85% of them singletons. Sequenced input: PBMCs. All receptors come from a middle-aged man in good health and CMV-seronegative.

The chain has TRBV5-4 and TRBJ2-7; 7 bases are a match to TRBD1. Germline V gene sequence: CDR1 SGHNT, CDR2 YYREEE (reference sequence). The CDR3 runs 17 residues. Trimming at V came to 4 bases and at J to 6 bases, leaving 19 bases not matched to a gene. Here the CDR3 reads CASSPATGANDPGEQYF. The CDR3 DNA is TGTGCCAGCAGCCCCGCAACAGGGGCCAACGACCCGGGCGAGCAGTACTTC.

This clone was detected once. The chain uses TRBV19 and TRBJ2-7; 7 bases align to TRBD2. Germline loops: CDR1 LNHDA, CDR2 SQIVND (reference sequence). The CDR3 is 16 residues long. V dropped 6 bases and J dropped 0; count of bases not matched to a gene: 11. The CDR3 region has the DNA TGTGCCAGTAGCCCCATTTTGGCGGGAGACTCCTACGAGCAGTACTTC. Its translation: CASSPILAGDSYEQYF.

The V call is TRBV6-5, the J call TRBJ1-2; no definite D call. Germline assignment: CDR1 MNHEY and CDR2 SVGAGI. V was pared by 0 bases and J by 5 bases, with 7 bases between. The CDR3 has 13 residues. CDR3 DNA sequence: TGTGCCAGCAGTTACTCGGGAGGTTATGGCTACACCTTC. It yields the protein CASSYSGGYGYTF.

The chain recombines TRBV29-1 with TRBJ2-3; D is uncertain. Trimming removed 3 bases from V and 1 base from J, with 5 bases in between. CDR1 and CDR2 (germline): SQVTM, ANQGSEA. The CDR3 is 12 amino acids. Written as DNA, the CDR3 is TGCAGCGTTGACCGGGGCACAGATACGCAGTATTTT. It codes for CSVDRGTDTQYF.

By its share, this clone is medium-sized (0.01 to 0.1%). The chain uses TRBV27 and TRBJ2-1; D is unclear. The CDR3 runs to 15 residues. V dropped 6 bases and J dropped 4 bases, with 16 bases sitting between them. CDR1 MNHEY and CDR2 SMNVEV come from the germline V gene (reference sequence). The CDR3 region has the DNA TGTGCCAGCAGCATCTTACCGCTACAGTACAATGAGCAGTTCTTC. Translating it yields CASSILPLQYNEQFF.

The V and J genes are TRBV7-8 and TRBJ2-2, with D possibly TRBD2 on 6 matching bases. The germline gives CDR1 SGHVS, CDR2 FQNEAQ. V was clipped by 2 bases and J by 1 base, with 11 bases between them. This CDR3 contains 16 residues. CDR3: CASSLYSGENTGELFF. In DNA form, the CDR3 reads TGTGCCAGCAGCTTATATAGCGGAGAGAACACCGGGGAGCTGTTTTTT.

This clone was recorded a few times. The J gene is TRBJ1-6, the V gene TRBV7-2, with a weak D call TRBD1 (5 bases). Trimming took off 3 bases at V and 1 base at J, with 13 bases between the two ends. The CDR3 loop spans 17 amino acids. CDR1 is SGHTA, CDR2 FQGNSA, per germline. Written as DNA, the CDR3 is TGTGCCAGCAGCTTTCACGCGGGGGATTCCTATAATTCACCCCTCCACTTT. This encodes CASSFHAGDSYNSPLHF.

The gene calls are TRBV4-1 and TRBJ2-1, with 10 nucleotides matching TRBD2. Germline V gene lookup returns CDR1 MGHRA and CDR2 YSYEKL. Trimming took 5 bases from V and 8 from J; bases not matched to a gene: 15. CDR3 size: 17 residues. The CDR3 coding sequence is TGCGCCAGCAGCGGAAAGCGGGGGGGCCGGAGGGTAGATGAGCAGTTCTTC. Encoded protein: CASSGKRGGRRVDEQFF.

The chain employs TRBV9 and TRBJ2-3; 16 bases match TRBD2. Trimming cost V 4 bases and J 5 bases; bases outside gene matches: 4. This CDR3 comprises 16 residues. CDR1 SGDLS and CDR2 YYNGEE come from the germline V gene. The CDR3 sequence is CASSSGTSGGEDTQYF. CDR3 nucleotide sequence: TGTGCCAGCAGCTCCGGGACTAGCGGGGGGGAAGATACGCAGTATTTT.

The count of this clone is one. The chain has TRBV11-3 and TRBJ2-1, with 8 bases matching TRBD2. The CDR3 loop spans 16 amino acids. J lost 8 bases, V lost 4 bases, and 13 bases had no gene match. Germline V gene lookup returns CDR1 SGHNT and CDR2 YENEEA. This CDR3 reads CASSSGGGRTLYEQFF. Here the CDR3 DNA reads TGTGCCAGCAGCTCTGGCGGCGGGAGGACGTTATATGAGCAGTTCTTC. Variable domain in full (rest from reference TRBV11-3 and TRBJ2-1): EAGVVQSPRYKIIEKKQPVAFWCNPISGHNTLYWYLQNLGQGPELLIRYENEEAVDDSQLPKDRFSAERLKGVDSTLKIQPAELGDSAVYLCASSSGGGRTLYEQFFGPGTRLTVL.